These T cell receptor beta chains were read from a single sample in a study of beta chain features in type 1 diabetes. Data came from immunoSEQ multiplex PCR; TCRdb stores just in-frame clones and leaves some out. This sample has more than 150,000 clones, with approximately 9.9% found just once. Sequenced: central memory CD4+ T cells from blood. The source is a woman under 30 in good health. CDR3s include the opening cysteine and the closing phenylalanine or tryptophan. The order of the fields is CDR3 DNA, CDR3 protein, V gene, D gene, J gene, clone size. D genes are given only for firm matches. Some rows have no size entry. The others give once, few or many, or a class for an expanded clone.

cdr3_nt: TGTGCCTGGGGACAGGGGGCCTTCGGCTACACCTTC; cdr3_aa: CAWGQGAFGYTF; v_call: TRBV30; d_call: TRBD1; j_call: TRBJ1-2; clone_size: -
cdr3_nt: TGTGCCAGCAGCTTGGACAGGGCGGTCCCTGAAGCTTTCTTT; cdr3_aa: CASSLDRAVPEAFF; v_call: TRBV7-2; d_call: TRBD1; j_call: TRBJ1-1; clone_size: few
cdr3_nt: TGTGCCAGCAGCCAAGATATCTCCAGGGGCGGATTGGAGACCCAGTACTTC; cdr3_aa: CASSQDISRGGLETQYF; v_call: TRBV14; d_call: -; j_call: TRBJ2-5; clone_size: few
cdr3_nt: TGTGCCAGCAGCCCCCGAAGGGGTAGCGGGCAAGAGACCCAGTACTTC; cdr3_aa: CASSPRRGSGQETQYF; v_call: TRBV7-8; d_call: TRBD2; j_call: TRBJ2-5; clone_size: few
cdr3_nt: TGCAGCGTTGTCACAGGGGGACCTTTCTTT; cdr3_aa: CSVVTGGPFF; v_call: TRBV29-1; d_call: TRBD1; j_call: TRBJ1-1; clone_size: many
cdr3_nt: TGTGCCAGCAGCTTAAGTGGACTAGCGGGGGGGCCAAACACCGGGGAGCTGTTTTTT; cdr3_aa: CASSLSGLAGGPNTGELFF; v_call: TRBV7-2; d_call: TRBD2; j_call: TRBJ2-2; clone_size: -
cdr3_nt: TGCGCCAGCAGCCCTAGCGGGGGGGTTCAAGAGACCCAGTACTTC; cdr3_aa: CASSPSGGVQETQYF; v_call: TRBV5-1; d_call: TRBD2; j_call: TRBJ2-5; clone_size: -
cdr3_nt: TGCGCCAGCAGCTTAGGACAGGGTGGACATGAGCAGTTCTTC; cdr3_aa: CASSLGQGGHEQFF; v_call: TRBV5-1; d_call: TRBD1; j_call: TRBJ2-1; clone_size: few
cdr3_nt: TGTGCCTGGAGTGTACGAGGGCGGATGAACACTGAAGCTTTCTTT; cdr3_aa: CAWSVRGRMNTEAFF; v_call: TRBV30; d_call: -; j_call: TRBJ1-1; clone_size: many
cdr3_nt: TGTGCCAGCAGCCCAGGACAGGGCCCAACCATATATTTT; cdr3_aa: CASSPGQGPTIYF; v_call: TRBV7-8; d_call: TRBD1; j_call: TRBJ1-3; clone_size: -
cdr3_nt: TGTGCCAGCAGCTTTAGCGGCACAGATACGCAGTATTTT; cdr3_aa: CASSFSGTDTQYF; v_call: TRBV7-2; d_call: -; j_call: TRBJ2-3; clone_size: -
cdr3_nt: TGTGCCAGCAGTGAAGGGGGGACAGCCCCTAGGGGCTACACCTTC; cdr3_aa: CASSEGGTAPRGYTF; v_call: TRBV2; d_call: TRBD1; j_call: TRBJ1-2; clone_size: -
cdr3_nt: TGTGCCAGCAGCCTAATGGATACGCAGTATTTT; cdr3_aa: CASSLMDTQYF; v_call: TRBV7-2; d_call: -; j_call: TRBJ2-3; clone_size: few
cdr3_nt: TGTGCCAGCAGCAGGACTAGCGACTACGAGCAGTACTTC; cdr3_aa: CASSRTSDYEQYF; v_call: TRBV13; d_call: TRBD2; j_call: TRBJ2-7; clone_size: few
cdr3_nt: TGTGCCAGCTTTGACAGGGCGGAGGAGACCCAGTACTTC; cdr3_aa: CASFDRAEETQYF; v_call: TRBV5-6; d_call: TRBD1; j_call: TRBJ2-5; clone_size: few
cdr3_nt: TGCGCCAGCAGCAAGGAGGGTAACACTGAAGCTTTCTTT; cdr3_aa: CASSKEGNTEAFF; v_call: TRBV5-1; d_call: -; j_call: TRBJ1-1; clone_size: -
cdr3_nt: TGTGCCAGCAGCTTAGAGGTCAATGAGCAGTTCTTC; cdr3_aa: CASSLEVNEQFF; v_call: TRBV5-4; d_call: -; j_call: TRBJ2-1; clone_size: -
cdr3_nt: TGTGCCAGCAAAGGTGGAGCAGATACGCAGTATTTT; cdr3_aa: CASKGGADTQYF; v_call: TRBV6-1; d_call: -; j_call: TRBJ2-3; clone_size: -
cdr3_nt: TGCGCCAGCAGCCAACAGGGCAATCCAGATACGCAGTATTTT; cdr3_aa: CASSQQGNPDTQYF; v_call: TRBV4-1; d_call: -; j_call: TRBJ2-3; clone_size: -
cdr3_nt: TGTGCCAGCAGTCCACAGGGGGGAAGGAATGAAAAACTGTTTTTT; cdr3_aa: CASSPQGGRNEKLFF; v_call: TRBV27; d_call: TRBD1; j_call: TRBJ1-4; clone_size: few
cdr3_nt: TGTGCCAGCATTCCACAGGGGAGAATAAACAATGAGCAGTTCTTC; cdr3_aa: CASIPQGRINNEQFF; v_call: TRBV6-1; d_call: TRBD1; j_call: TRBJ2-1; clone_size: -
cdr3_nt: TGTGCCAGCAGCTTCGCCCGGGAGGCCCAGTACTTC; cdr3_aa: CASSFAREAQYF; v_call: TRBV11-3; d_call: TRBD2; j_call: TRBJ2-5; clone_size: many